This TCR beta chain was sequenced during a study of human CD8 memory T cell subsets (dated by TCRdb to 2018 to 2020). With respect to the entire study: To assess clonal relationships, the TCRbeta repertoires of stem-like (TSTEM), progenitor exhausted-like (TPEX) and effector memory CD8+ T cell subsets were compared. Over 5 donors each provided TSTEM, TPEX and effector memory subsets, from which TCRbeta repertoires were obtained. Results the study describes overall, beyond this receptor: Clonotypes were shared with effector memory cells by both stem-like subsets, but only minimal overlap was found between TSTEM and TPEX repertoires, suggesting distinct antigen spectra. Sequencing was limited to TCRbeta chains, and the repertoire comparisons were based on about 6 donors analyzed with paired t-tests and Bonferroni correction. Based on Chao1 estimates, TSTEM subsets appeared to have greater repertoire diversity than TPEX subsets, which could potentially reflect a broader range of specificities. Normalized Shannon-Wiener diversity was similarly high in TSTEM and TPEX subsets, while effector memory subsets were less diverse by comparison.

For this clonotype: This receptor's antigen is unknown.

These reads were obtained on a NextSeq 550. A Human TCR Profiling Kit was used to prepare UMI-labeled 5' RACE TCRbeta libraries. Every TCRbeta library was prepared in parallel with an identical number of PCR cycles. In the authors' own workflow: Between about 2,900 and 20,000 functional CDR3beta clonotypes were contained in each TCRbeta library. MIGEC 1.2.9 handled UMI extraction and consensus assembly, with a minimum of three reads required per UMI. In-frame CDR3beta repertoires were extracted with MiXCR 3.0.3. Each sample was downsampled to 42,000 randomly selected UMIs before diversity metrics were computed in VDJtools 1.2.1. Repertoire overlap metrics D, R and F2 were calculated in VDJtools for the top 3,000 clones of each sample pair. Each entry corresponds to one CDR3 protein sequence from reads that TCRdb reprocessed, and DNA is not given. TCRdb's processing, not the authors', yielded these V and J calls. The data table for this sample lists about 10,000 distinct CDR3 sequences. The ten most abundant clones make up around 18% of the sample.

Early differentiated memory cells that were CCR7+ PD-1+ TIGIT+ and had dysfunctional, exhausted-like traits were classified as progenitor exhausted-like memory CD8+ T cells (TPEX). Peripheral blood mononuclear cells were isolated from healthy donor buffy coats by density gradient separation. Negative magnetic separation using EasySep or MojoSort CD8+ T cell isolation kits was how the study enriched total CD8+ T cells. For each subset, total RNA was extracted using an RNeasy Mini Kit from duplicate vials of roughly 150,000 sorted CD8+ T cells. The PBMCs were used either fresh or after being cryopreserved in fetal bovine serum with around 9.5% DMSO. Fluorescence-activated cell sorting on a FACSAria III was used to sort the CD8+ T cell subsets to purity. According to the germline V gene, CDR1 reads SGDLS and CDR2 reads YYNGEE. The CDR3 goes from the cysteine to the phenylalanine over 12 residues. No DNA is recorded.

This chain joins TRBV9 to TRBJ2-7. This receptor was taken from a human donor in good health. Sequenced sample: CD8+ T cells from PBMCs. The CDR3 protein is CASSASGYEQYF.